This T cell receptor (beta chain) was sequenced for a study of sequential checkpoint blockade in melanoma. About the research overall: Randomization was 1:1 between first-line nivolumab→ipilimumab and ipilimumab→nivolumab.

The data were produced by immunoSEQ multiplex PCR, yet TCRdb's version contains in-frame clones alone and is incomplete. The repertoire holds some 13,000 clones, with about 75% as singletons. Germline trimming cut 4 bases from V and 4 bases from J; bases unmatched to any gene: 8. Germline V gene lookup returns CDR1 SGHAT and CDR2 FQNNGV. The CDR3 consists of 15 residues. This sample's treatment: randomized to nivolumab then ipilimumab (arm A) or the reverse (arm B). DNA-damaging chemotherapy had not been given to any patient beforehand. This TCR was sampled from a human donor with melanoma. Sequences were derived from CD8+ T cells sorted from blood (inferred from file names), sampled from a patient given nivolumab and ipilimumab in sequence. J is TRBJ2-7 and V is TRBV11-2; 9 nucleotides match TRBD1. The CDR3 spells CASSSLPQGAYEQYF. DNA for the CDR3: TGTGCCAGCAGCTCTTTACCACAGGGGGCGTACGAGCAGTACTTC.